This T cell receptor beta chain is from a study of post-analysis software for immune sequencing data. Regarding the study as a whole: Compared with controls, patients had more of about 5 TRBV segments, including TRBV5-6, TRBV5-1 and TRBV20-1.

CDR3 size: 13 residues. Germline V CDR1 and CDR2: SGHRS, YFSETQ. Comment on this clonotype: The antigen is not known. One end of the junction varies from germline; a read error may be responsible.

Unique molecular identifiers tagged the TCR beta cDNA libraries. In TCRdb, the PCR reads were re-called with MiXCR into one record per CDR3 protein. The top ten clones hold roughly 0.53% of a sample with fewer than 850,000 distinct CDR3 sequences, roughly 29% of them seen once. Sequencing was performed on blood. The sequence was obtained from a girl aged 5-17 years with multiple sclerosis. The rearrangement joins TRBV5-1 to TRBJ2-5; TRBD1 is a possible D gene (6 bases). Matching the DNA end better, TRBJ2-7 makes the J call doubtful. The DNA for the CDR3 is TGCGCCGGCAGGCTCTGGGACATCTACGAGCAGTACTTC. This translates into CAGRLWDIYEQYF.